This T cell receptor (beta chain) was identified during a study of blood T cell repertoires in COVID-19. Study as a whole: Some COVID-19 samples were acute and others convalescent; all came from the United States, Italy and Spain. PBMCs, B-cell-depleted T cells, or T cells provided the cDNA or gDNA that made up the material.

Trimming took 10 bases from V and 5 from J; bases not matched to a gene: 5. The germline V gene has CDR1 SNHLY and CDR2 FYNNEI. This CDR3 has 13 amino acids. In the source study's methods: Scientists estimated how many nucleated cells there were by amplifying reference gene primers. Here immunoSEQ multiplex PCR was the method, and the copy in TCRdb shows in-frame clones only, minus some. The V and J calls and the clone size are those of that table, but D and trimming were determined from the DNA. Of roughly 260,000 clones listed, 82% were seen once; the top ten hold less than 4%. This clonotype was sampled from a woman under 30 with acute or convalescent COVID-19. Sequencing was done on a sample of peripheral blood. The rearrangement joins TRBV2 to TRBJ2-2; TRBD2 aligns across 9 bases. The CDR3 DNA reads TGTGCCATCCCCGCGGGAGGGACCGGGGAGCTGTTTTTT. As protein: CAIPAGGTGELFF.